This record concerns one TCR beta chain sequence. Its antigen is not known. Unique molecular identifiers were present in the TCR beta cDNA libraries. TCRdb passed the PCR reads through MiXCR, listing each CDR3 protein once. The top ten hold roughly 8.2% of the sample, which has 350,000 to 500,000 distinct CDR3 sequences, roughly 38% seen once. V lost 5 bases and J lost 1, with 20 bases in between. There are 17 residues in the CDR3. CDR1 SGHAT and CDR2 FQNNGV come from the germline V gene. This sample is drawn from a study of post-analysis software for immune sequencing data. About the study: Several disease courses (relapsing-remitting, secondary progressive and progressive-relapsing) of multiple sclerosis were included.

Study-wide results and caveats: A handful of TRBV segments appeared more often in patients than in controls, and TRBV5-6, TRBV5-1 and TRBV20-1 were among these.

Source material: blood. This clonotype was obtained from a girl aged 2-10 years with multiple sclerosis. The chain is built from TRBV11-2 and TRBJ1-2, with TRBD1 as a possible D gene (6 bases). CDR3 loop: CASSVNREQIINYGYTF. The DNA of the CDR3 is TGTGCCAGCAGCGTGAACAGGGAACAAATCATTAACTATGGCTACACCTTC. The full variable domain, with the rest looked up from reference TRBV11-2 and TRBJ1-2, is EAGVAQSPRYKIIEKRQSVAFWCNPISGHATLYWYQQILGQGPKLLIQFQNNGVVDDSQLPKDRFSAERLKGVDSTLKIQPAKLEDSAVYLCASSVNREQIINYGYTFGSGTRLTVV.